A selection of T cell receptor beta chains follows, all from one sample in a study of cytomegalovirus exposure and HLA in healthy donors. The table came from immunoSEQ multiplex PCR; TCRdb's copy has only in-frame clones and leaves some out. The table shows roughly 240,000 clones, with around 80% occurring only once. The specimen sequenced was PBMCs. These receptors all come from a boy aged 10-17 years in good health and CMV-seronegative. Both conserved end residues are part of each CDR3. The order of the fields is D gene, J gene, V gene, clone size, CDR3 protein, CDR3 DNA. A D gene is named only where the DNA matches it firmly. Where a row states a size, it is once, few, many or the class of an expanded clone; other rows omit it.

D: TRBD1; J: TRBJ2-2; V: TRBV19; size: few; CDR3: CASYRGLDGELFF; DNA: TGTGCCAGTTACAGGGGGCTAGACGGGGAGCTGTTTTTT
D: -; J: TRBJ2-7; V: TRBV30; size: few; CDR3: CAWSYESTSHEQYF; DNA: TGTGCCTGGAGTTATGAGTCCACTAGTCACGAGCAGTACTTC
D: -; J: TRBJ1-6; V: TRBV7-2; size: few; CDR3: CASSLGWRNSPLHF; DNA: TGTGCCAGCAGCTTAGGTTGGAGGAATTCACCCCTCCACTTT
D: TRBD2; J: TRBJ2-7; V: TRBV5-4; size: -; CDR3: CASSLLGGRPYEQYF; DNA: TGTGCCAGCAGCTTGCTCGGCGGGAGACCCTACGAGCAGTACTTC
D: TRBD1; J: TRBJ1-2; V: TRBV10-3; size: -; CDR3: CAISGSGTGNYGYTF; DNA: TGTGCCATCAGTGGGTCTGGGACAGGGAACTATGGCTACACCTTC
D: -; J: TRBJ1-1; V: TRBV7-9; size: -; CDR3: CASRSSGWDTEAFF; DNA: TGTGCCAGCAGATCCTCAGGCTGGGACACTGAAGCTTTCTTT
D: -; J: TRBJ2-3; V: TRBV29-1; size: once; CDR3: CSAGEDTQYF; DNA: TGCAGCGCGGGAGAAGATACGCAGTATTTT
D: TRBD2; J: TRBJ2-3; V: TRBV9; size: -; CDR3: CASSVGSGGGDTQYF; DNA: TGTGCCAGCAGCGTGGGTAGCGGGGGCGGGGATACGCAGTATTTT
D: TRBD2; J: TRBJ2-3; V: TRBV10-3; size: -; CDR3: CASKEVAGGTDTQYF; DNA: TGTGCCTCAAAAGAAGTAGCGGGAGGCACAGATACGCAGTATTTT
D: -; J: TRBJ2-1; V: TRBV9; size: -; CDR3: CASSVVAAGEQFF; DNA: TGTGCCAGCAGCGTAGTTGCTGCGGGTGAGCAGTTCTTC
D: -; J: TRBJ2-1; V: TRBV7-2; size: -; CDR3: CASSLARGLYNEQFF; DNA: TGTGCCAGCAGCTTAGCGCGGGGACTCTACAATGAGCAGTTCTTC
D: TRBD1; J: TRBJ1-5; V: TRBV19; size: -; CDR3: CASTDRVSGNQPQHF; DNA: TGTGCCAGCACAGACAGGGTGTCAGGCAATCAGCCCCAGCATTTT
D: -; J: TRBJ2-5; V: TRBV30; size: -; CDR3: CAWSVDSETQYF; DNA: TGTGCCTGGAGTGTAGACTCGGAGACCCAGTACTTC
D: -; J: TRBJ2-3; V: TRBV5-4; size: -; CDR3: CASSFSSRTDTQYF; DNA: TGTGCCAGCAGCTTTAGCTCACGCACAGATACGCAGTATTTT
D: -; J: TRBJ2-7; V: TRBV9; size: -; CDR3: CASSESTFIYEQYF; DNA: TGTGCCAGCAGCGAATCGACATTCATCTACGAGCAGTACTTC
D: TRBD1; J: TRBJ1-5; V: TRBV5-1; size: -; CDR3: CASSPGQNNQPQHF; DNA: TGCGCCAGCAGCCCGGGACAGAACAATCAGCCCCAGCATTTT
D: -; J: TRBJ2-4; V: TRBV30; size: -; CDR3: CAWSVSRVSQQAKNIQYF; DNA: TGTGCCTGGAGTGTAAGTCGGGTCAGTCAACAAGCCAAAAACATTCAGTACTTC
D: -; J: TRBJ1-2; V: TRBV18; size: few; CDR3: CASSPMDTSLNYGYTF; DNA: TGTGCCAGCTCACCAATGGACACCTCCTTGAACTATGGCTACACCTTC
D: -; J: TRBJ2-3; V: TRBV19; size: -; CDR3: CASSGHSIADTQYF; DNA: TGTGCCAGTAGTGGTCACTCAATAGCGGATACGCAGTATTTT
D: -; J: TRBJ1-1; V: TRBV19; size: -; CDR3: CATNRIQGQAFF; DNA: TGTGCCACCAACAGAATACAGGGTCAGGCTTTCTTT
D: -; J: TRBJ2-2; V: TRBV4-1; size: -; CDR3: CASSEYPNTGELFF; DNA: TGCGCCAGCAGCGAGTACCCGAACACCGGGGAGCTGTTTTTT
D: -; J: TRBJ1-5; V: TRBV7-7; size: -; CDR3: CASSFGVNQPQHF; DNA: TGTGCTAGCAGCTTCGGAGTCAATCAGCCCCAGCATTTT
D: TRBD2; J: TRBJ2-3; V: TRBV5-1; size: -; CDR3: CASSLPGLAGTTDTQYF; DNA: TGCGCCAGCAGCTTGCCTGGACTAGCGGGGACCACAGATACGCAGTATTTT
D: -; J: TRBJ1-2; V: TRBV7-9; size: -; CDR3: CSSSLALAGAGYGYTF; DNA: TGTTCCAGCAGCTTAGCATTAGCCGGAGCGGGCTATGGCTACACCTTC
D: TRBD1; J: TRBJ1-2; V: TRBV11-3; size: -; CDR3: CASSLRFGGQGIGGYTF; DNA: TGTGCCAGCAGCTTAAGGTTCGGGGGACAGGGTATTGGTGGCTACACCTTC
D: -; J: TRBJ1-2; V: TRBV7-9; size: -; CDR3: CASSLGTSLYGYTF; DNA: TGTGCCAGCAGCCTAGGGACTTCCTTATACGGCTACACCTTC
D: -; J: TRBJ2-6; V: TRBV21-1; size: -; CDR3: CASSPLLAGRGANVLTF; DNA: TGTGCCAGCAGCCCTCTGTTGGCGGGCCGGGGGGCCAACGTCCTGACTTTC
D: TRBD1; J: TRBJ2-1; V: TRBV7-8; size: -; CDR3: CASSLVGQGNNEQFF; DNA: TGTGCCAGCAGCTTAGTGGGACAGGGAAACAATGAGCAGTTCTTC
D: TRBD1; J: TRBJ2-7; V: TRBV11-2; size: -; CDR3: CASSLARGQEQYF; DNA: TGTGCCAGCAGCTTAGCGAGGGGGCAGGAGCAGTACTTC
D: -; J: TRBJ1-1; V: TRBV6-5; size: -; CDR3: CASSYSILGEAFF; DNA: TGTGCCAGCAGTTACTCGATCCTCGGTGAAGCTTTCTTT
D: TRBD1; J: TRBJ2-2; V: TRBV11-3; size: -; CDR3: CASSYPAGDRNTGELFF; DNA: TGTGCCAGCAGCTACCCCGCCGGGGACAGAAACACCGGGGAGCTGTTTTTT
D: TRBD2; J: TRBJ2-1; V: TRBV7-8; size: -; CDR3: CASSAPSGGPSNEQFF; DNA: TGTGCCAGCAGCGCACCTAGCGGGGGGCCGTCCAATGAGCAGTTCTTC
D: -; J: TRBJ2-2; V: TRBV6-1; size: few; CDR3: CASSSQGTGELFF; DNA: TGTGCCAGCAGCTCACAGGGAACCGGGGAGCTGTTTTTT
D: TRBD2; J: TRBJ2-1; V: TRBV19; size: -; CDR3: CASSMPPTSDEQFF; DNA: TGTGCCAGTAGTATGCCGCCGACTAGCGATGAGCAGTTCTTC
D: -; J: TRBJ1-1; V: TRBV29-1; size: -; CDR3: CSVERGNTEAFF; DNA: TGCAGCGTTGAAAGGGGAAACACTGAAGCTTTCTTT
D: TRBD1; J: TRBJ2-1; V: TRBV4-2; size: few; CDR3: CASSQEGQGFLDEQFF; DNA: TGTGCCAGCAGCCAAGAGGGACAGGGGTTCTTGGATGAGCAGTTCTTC
D: -; J: TRBJ1-2; V: TRBV7-2; size: -; CDR3: CASSLRSPYGYTF; DNA: TGTGCCAGCAGCTTACGGTCCCCCTATGGCTACACCTTC
D: -; J: TRBJ2-1; V: TRBV29-1; size: -; CDR3: CSVDRGPYNEQFF; DNA: TGCAGCGTTGACAGGGGACCCTACAATGAGCAGTTCTTC
D: TRBD2; J: TRBJ2-3; V: TRBV19; size: -; CDR3: CASSMTSGSALTDTQYF; DNA: TGTGCCAGTAGTATGACTAGCGGGAGTGCACTCACAGATACGCAGTATTTT
D: -; J: TRBJ2-4; V: TRBV2; size: -; CDR3: CASIPRAKNIQYF; DNA: TGTGCCAGCATACCGAGGGCCAAAAACATTCAGTACTTC
D: -; J: TRBJ2-1; V: TRBV5-6; size: -; CDR3: CASNPARENNEQFF; DNA: TGTGCCAGCAACCCCGCCCGAGAAAACAATGAGCAGTTCTTC
D: -; J: TRBJ2-7; V: TRBV5-6; size: once; CDR3: CASSLGVNEQYF; DNA: TGTGCCAGCAGCTTAGGGGTGAACGAGCAGTACTTC
D: -; J: TRBJ2-5; V: TRBV5-1; size: -; CDR3: CASSGDSWRGETQYF; DNA: TGCGCCAGCAGTGGGGACTCGTGGAGGGGAGAGACCCAGTACTTC
D: -; J: TRBJ1-1; V: TRBV5-4; size: few; CDR3: CASSLPLPNTEAFF; DNA: TGTGCCAGCAGCTTGCCTCTTCCTAACACTGAAGCTTTCTTT
D: TRBD2; J: TRBJ2-1; V: TRBV5-4; size: -; CDR3: CASSLAGRLAGFNEQFF; DNA: TGTGCCAGCAGCTTGGCGGGAAGACTAGCGGGATTCAATGAGCAGTTCTTC
D: -; J: TRBJ1-1; V: TRBV7-6; size: few; CDR3: CASSLGDSNTEAFF; DNA: TGTGCCAGCAGCTTAGGCGACAGCAACACTGAAGCTTTCTTT
D: TRBD2; J: TRBJ2-1; V: TRBV10-1; size: -; CDR3: CASSEGLAGRNEQFF; DNA: TGCGCCAGCAGTGAGGGACTAGCGGGAAGGAATGAGCAGTTCTTC
D: -; J: TRBJ1-2; V: TRBV11-1; size: -; CDR3: CASSRGDGYTF; DNA: TGTGCCAGCAGCCGAGGCGATGGCTACACCTTC
D: TRBD1; J: TRBJ1-2; V: TRBV5-5; size: -; CDR3: CASTLTGEGDYGYTF; DNA: TGTGCCAGCACCCTGACAGGGGAGGGGGACTATGGCTACACCTTC
D: -; J: TRBJ1-4; V: TRBV30; size: few; CDR3: CAWSDPRGGGRNEKLFF; DNA: TGTGCCTGGAGTGACCCCCGTGGCGGTGGCCGTAATGAAAAACTGTTTTTT
D: TRBD2; J: TRBJ2-5; V: TRBV9; size: -; CDR3: CASSVDTGLAETQYF; DNA: TGTGCCAGCAGCGTAGATACCGGACTAGCGGAGACCCAGTACTTC
D: TRBD2; J: TRBJ2-2; V: TRBV19; size: -; CDR3: CASSRRTSGSIRNTGELFF; DNA: TGTGCCAGTAGTCGTCGGACTAGCGGGTCGATAAGGAACACCGGGGAGCTGTTTTTT
D: -; J: TRBJ1-6; V: TRBV19; size: -; CDR3: CASSSAWSSYNSPLHF; DNA: TGTGCCAGTAGTTCCGCCTGGAGCTCCTATAATTCACCCCTCCACTTT